These T cell receptor beta chains were read from a single sample in a study of blood T cell repertoires in COVID-19. Repertoires were generated with immunoSEQ multiplex PCR, while TCRdb's copy carries only in-frame clones and drops some. The sample shows around 78,000 clones, more than 60% of them seen only once. Sequencing was performed on peripheral blood. The receptors were gathered from a human donor in a cohort sampled during active COVID-19. The conserved cysteine and the conserved F or W are not part of the CDR3 here. The order of the fields is J gene, V gene, D gene, CDR3 protein. The D gene is left open where the match is weak.

TRBJ1-2	TRBV24-1	-	ATSRGTYGYT
TRBJ2-7	TRBV2	-	ASSPQRTHSYEQY
TRBJ2-5	TRBV24-1	-	ATSDSGLAQETQY
TRBJ2-7	TRBV7-2	TRBD2	ASSAAGGALYEQY
TRBJ1-2	TRBV9	-	ASSLSGGQGYYGYT
TRBJ1-5	TRBV2	-	ASSTRGPRGNQPQH
TRBJ1-2	TRBV5-8	TRBD1	ASSFRGREDGYT
TRBJ2-5	TRBV5-4	TRBD2	ASSQEAGSETQY
TRBJ2-7	TRBV29-1	-	SVGGGHYEQY
TRBJ1-2	TRBV3-1/TRBV3-2	TRBD1	ASSQETGGGYGYT